This T cell receptor beta chain was obtained from a study of Graves' ophthalmopathy and Graves' hyperthyroidism. Overall study findings and caveats: Discrimination between ophthalmopathy and stable hyperthyroidism by a 13-signature model showed roughly 88% sensitivity and roughly 80% specificity. Most thyroid-expanded clonotypes exceeding 0.001 frequency were also found in blood.

The CDR3 spans 13 residues. The V end lost 4 bases, the J end lost 4 bases, and 13 bases lay between the germline ends. The germline V gene has CDR1 SQVTM and CDR2 ANQGSEA. With respect to this clonotype: The antigen remains unidentified.

RNA served as the template for amplifying TCR beta CDR3 regions. Second-round multiplex PCR followed a first-round RT-PCR using HTBI primers. TCRdb reanalysed the multiplex PCR reads using MiXCR and keeps one entry per CDR3 protein. The sample consists of over a million distinct CDR3 sequences, 36% of them appearing once. Source material: peripheral blood or thyroid tissue (not recorded which). This clonotype originated in an adult man with Graves' hyperthyroidism. The chain carries TRBV29-1 and TRBJ1-1; D not resolved. As DNA, the CDR3 is TGCAGCGTTGGAGTAGGGTTCGCCACTGAAGCTTTCTTT. As protein: CSVGVGFATEAFF.